Listed below are T cell receptor beta chains from one sample, sequenced in a study of cytomegalovirus exposure and HLA in healthy donors. The method was immunoSEQ multiplex PCR; TCRdb's version includes in-frame clones alone and lacks a portion of them. This sample lists roughly 60,000 clones; its ten largest clones have about 4%. Input material: PBMCs. The origin of the receptors is a young woman in good health and CMV-seronegative. CDR3s include the opening cysteine and the closing phenylalanine or tryptophan. D genes are given only for firm matches.

J gene | D gene | V gene | CDR3 DNA | CDR3 protein
TRBJ1-1 | - | TRBV30 | TGTGCCTGGAGTGTGGGGGGGGCTGTTGCTGGATCGGCTTTCTTT | CAWSVGGAVAGSAFF
TRBJ2-7 | TRBD2 | TRBV10-1 | TGCGCCAGCAGTAGGACTAGCGGCCCCTACGAGCAGTACTTC | CASSRTSGPYEQYF
TRBJ1-1 | - | TRBV5-1 | TGCGCCAGCAGCCCGATCCTCACAGCGAACACTGAAGCTTTCTTT | CASSPILTANTEAFF
TRBJ2-1 | - | TRBV7-9 | TGTGCCAGCAGCTCACAGGGCAATGAGCAGTTCTTC | CASSSQGNEQFF
TRBJ2-7 | TRBD1 | TRBV7-9 | TGTGCCAGCAGCCAACAGGGGGCAGCCTACGAGCAGTACTTC | CASSQQGAAYEQYF
TRBJ2-1 | TRBD2 | TRBV7-6 | TGTGCCAGCAGCTTAGGACTAGCGGGAGTTAATGAGCAGTTCTTC | CASSLGLAGVNEQFF
TRBJ1-5 | - | TRBV7-6 | TGTGCCAGCAGCTTGCAGGGTGGTCAGCCCCAGCATTTT | CASSLQGGQPQHF
TRBJ2-7 | TRBD2 | TRBV5-1 | TGCGCCAGCAGCTTGGATCCCGGGGGGAGCTCCTACGAGCAGTACTTC | CASSLDPGGSSYEQYF
TRBJ1-2 | TRBD1 | TRBV10-2 | TGCGCCAGCAGTGAGATACCGACAGGGATTTCTAACTATGGCTACACCTTC | CASSEIPTGISNYGYTF
TRBJ2-7 | - | TRBV7-8 | TGTGCCAGCAGCCCCCAGTACGAGCAGTACTTC | CASSPQYEQYF
TRBJ2-7 | TRBD2 | TRBV6-5 | TGTGCCAGCAGATCTAGCGGGAGGGCCGTATACGAGCAGTACTTC | CASRSSGRAVYEQYF
TRBJ2-2 | TRBD1 | TRBV19 | TGTGCCAGTAGACCTCCGGGACAGGCGAACACCGGGGAGCTGTTTTTT | CASRPPGQANTGELFF
TRBJ1-1 | TRBD1 | TRBV2 | TGTGCCAGCAGCCAGGGGGAGATGACTGAAGCTTTCTTT | CASSQGEMTEAFF
TRBJ2-2 | - | TRBV4-1 | TGCGCCAGCAGCCAATCTGGGTTGTCGGGGTGGGCCGGGGAGCTGTTTTTT | CASSQSGLSGWAGELFF
TRBJ1-1 | - | TRBV7-3 | TGTGCCAGCAGCTTAAACCCAGGGGAGAACACTGAAGCTTTCTTT | CASSLNPGENTEAFF
TRBJ2-1 | TRBD2 | TRBV25-1 | TGTGCCAGCAGTGGGGGACTAGCGGGAGCGTCCTACAATGAGCAGTTCTTC | CASSGGLAGASYNEQFF
TRBJ2-7 | - | TRBV9 | TGTGCCAGCAGCCACCAGGACACGTCCTACGAGCAGTACTTC | CASSHQDTSYEQYF
TRBJ1-1 | TRBD1 | TRBV6-5 | TGTGCCAGCAAGAGGCAGGGGGGACCGAACACTGAAGCTTTCTTT | CASKRQGGPNTEAFF
TRBJ2-7 | TRBD1 | TRBV5-1 | TGCGCCAGCAGCTTGGAGGGGACAGTCTACGAGCAGTACTTC | CASSLEGTVYEQYF
TRBJ1-1 | - | TRBV15 | TGTGCCACCAGCATCAGAAAGATGAACACTGAAGCTTTCTTT | CATSIRKMNTEAFF
TRBJ2-3 | - | TRBV7-3 | TGTGCCAGCAGCTTCCTAGCATCCGCAGATACGCAGTATTTT | CASSFLASADTQYF
TRBJ2-7 | TRBD2 | TRBV29-1 | TGCAGCGTCCGCCCGGGACTAGGCGAAGAGCAGTACTTC | CSVRPGLGEEQYF
TRBJ1-1 | - | TRBV19 | TGTGCCAGTAGGAAAGACAGCTTTTCCATGAACACTGAAGCTTTCTTT | CASRKDSFSMNTEAFF
TRBJ1-3 | - | TRBV30 | TGTGCCTGGACAGATACCAGCAGGAATTTGATCGGAAACACCATATATTTT | CAWTDTSRNLIGNTIYF
TRBJ2-6 | - | TRBV4-2 | TGTGCCAGCAGCCAGGGGGGTGGTGGGGCCAACGTCCTGACTTTC | CASSQGGGGANVLTF
TRBJ1-2 | - | TRBV9 | TGTGCCAGCAGCGTAGTGGGCAGGGATGGCTACACCTTC | CASSVVGRDGYTF
TRBJ2-7 | TRBD2 | TRBV4-2 | TGTGCCAGCAGCCAAGAAGCGGGGTTCGCCTACGAGCAGTACTTC | CASSQEAGFAYEQYF
TRBJ1-1 | TRBD1 | TRBV28 | TGTGCCAGCAGTTTAATGGGACAGAGGATAGTGACTGAAGCTTTCTTT | CASSLMGQRIVTEAFF
TRBJ1-5 | TRBD1 | TRBV19 | TGTGCCAGTACCGTGCAGGGGGCGATTAGCAAGCCCCAGCATTTT | CASTVQGAISKPQHF
TRBJ2-1 | - | TRBV6-5 | TGTGCCAGCAACGATAGAGACATACTTGAGCAGTTCTTC | CASNDRDILEQFF
TRBJ1-1 | TRBD1 | TRBV27 | TGTGCCAGCAGTCCATATGGACAGGGACGCGAAGCTTTCTTT | CASSPYGQGREAFF
TRBJ1-6 | - | TRBV7-2 | TGTGCCAGCAGCCCTCAGGGGAGAAATTCACCCCTCCACTTT | CASSPQGRNSPLHF
TRBJ2-1 | TRBD1 | TRBV10-1 | TGCGCCAGCAGTGAGGCGGCCGGGACAGGGGCCCAGCAGTTCTTC | CASSEAAGTGAQQFF